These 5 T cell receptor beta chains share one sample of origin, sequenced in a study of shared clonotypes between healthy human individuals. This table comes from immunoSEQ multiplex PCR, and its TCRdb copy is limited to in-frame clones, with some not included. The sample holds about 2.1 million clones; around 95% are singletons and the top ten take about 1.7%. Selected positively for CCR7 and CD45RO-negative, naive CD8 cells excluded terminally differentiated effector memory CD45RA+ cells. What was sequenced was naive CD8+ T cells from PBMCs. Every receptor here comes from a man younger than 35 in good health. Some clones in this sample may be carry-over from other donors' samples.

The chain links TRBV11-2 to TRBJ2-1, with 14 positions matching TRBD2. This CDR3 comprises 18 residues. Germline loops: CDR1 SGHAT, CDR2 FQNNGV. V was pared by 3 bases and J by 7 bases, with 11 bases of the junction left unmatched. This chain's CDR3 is CASSFISPGTSGSNEQFF. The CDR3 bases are TGTGCCAGCAGCTTTATCTCCCCCGGGACTAGCGGGAGTAATGAGCAGTTCTTC. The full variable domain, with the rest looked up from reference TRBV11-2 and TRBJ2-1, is EAGVAQSPRYKIIEKRQSVAFWCNPISGHATLYWYQQILGQGPKLLIQFQNNGVVDDSQLPKDRFSAERLKGVDSTLKIQPAKLEDSAVYLCASSFISPGTSGSNEQFFGPGTRLTVL.

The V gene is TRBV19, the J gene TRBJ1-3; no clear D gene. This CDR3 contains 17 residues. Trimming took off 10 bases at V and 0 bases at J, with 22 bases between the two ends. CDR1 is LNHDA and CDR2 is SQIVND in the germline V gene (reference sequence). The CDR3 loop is CATSHRDSRSSGNTIYF. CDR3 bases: TGTGCCACGAGCCATCGAGACTCACGTAGCTCTGGAAACACCATATATTTT.

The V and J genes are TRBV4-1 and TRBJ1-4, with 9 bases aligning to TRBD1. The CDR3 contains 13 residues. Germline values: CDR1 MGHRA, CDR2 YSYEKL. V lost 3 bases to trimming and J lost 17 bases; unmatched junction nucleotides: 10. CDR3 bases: TGCGCCAGCAGCCACGATACAGGGGGCCTGTCCTTTTTT. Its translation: CASSHDTGGLSFF.

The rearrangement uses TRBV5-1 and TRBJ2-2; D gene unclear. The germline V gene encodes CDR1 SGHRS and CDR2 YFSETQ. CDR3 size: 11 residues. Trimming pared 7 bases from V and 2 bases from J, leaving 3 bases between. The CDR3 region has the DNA TGCGCCAGCTATAACACCGGGGAGCTGTTTTTT. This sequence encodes CASYNTGELFF.

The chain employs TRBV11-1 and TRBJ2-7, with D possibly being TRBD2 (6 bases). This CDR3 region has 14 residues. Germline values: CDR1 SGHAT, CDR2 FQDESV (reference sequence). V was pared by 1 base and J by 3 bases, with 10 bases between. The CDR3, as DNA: TGTGCCAGCAGCTTAGAGGGACTCAACTACGAGCAGTACTTC. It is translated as CASSLEGLNYEQYF.